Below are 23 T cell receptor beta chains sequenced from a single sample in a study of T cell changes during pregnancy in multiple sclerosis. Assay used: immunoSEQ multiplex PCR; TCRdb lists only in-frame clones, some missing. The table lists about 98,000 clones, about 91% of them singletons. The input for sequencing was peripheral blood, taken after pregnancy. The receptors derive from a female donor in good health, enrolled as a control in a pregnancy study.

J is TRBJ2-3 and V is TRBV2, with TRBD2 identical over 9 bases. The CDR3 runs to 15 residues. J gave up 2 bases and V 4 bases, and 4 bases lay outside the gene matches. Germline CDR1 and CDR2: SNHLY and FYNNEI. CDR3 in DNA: TGTGCCAGCAGTGGCCTAGCGGGGACCACAGATACGCAGTATTTT. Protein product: CASSGLAGTTDTQYF.

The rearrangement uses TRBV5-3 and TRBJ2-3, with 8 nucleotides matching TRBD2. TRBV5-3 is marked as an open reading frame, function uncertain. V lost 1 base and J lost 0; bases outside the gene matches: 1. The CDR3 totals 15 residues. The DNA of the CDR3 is TGTGCCAGAAGCTTGTTAGCGGGAAGCACAGATACGCAGTATTTT. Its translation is CARSLLAGSTDTQYF.

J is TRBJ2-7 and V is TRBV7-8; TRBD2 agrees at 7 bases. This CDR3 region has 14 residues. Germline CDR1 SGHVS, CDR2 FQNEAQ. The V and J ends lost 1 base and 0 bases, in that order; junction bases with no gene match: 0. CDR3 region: CASSLGGGSYEQYF. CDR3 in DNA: TGTGCCAGCAGCTTAGGCGGGGGCTCCTACGAGCAGTACTTC. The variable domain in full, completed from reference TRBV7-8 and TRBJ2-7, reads GAGVSQSPRYKVAKRGQDVALRCDPISGHVSLFWYQQALGQGPEFLTYFQNEAQLDKSGLPSDRFFAERPEGSVSTLKIQRTQQEDSAVYLCASSLGGGSYEQYFGPGTRLTVT.

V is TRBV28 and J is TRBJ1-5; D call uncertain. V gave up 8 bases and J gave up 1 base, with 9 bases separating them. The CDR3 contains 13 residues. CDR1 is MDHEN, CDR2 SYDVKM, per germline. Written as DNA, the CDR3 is TGTGCCAGCGAAGGAGGGAGCAATCAGCCCCAGCATTTT. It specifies CASEGGSNQPQHF.

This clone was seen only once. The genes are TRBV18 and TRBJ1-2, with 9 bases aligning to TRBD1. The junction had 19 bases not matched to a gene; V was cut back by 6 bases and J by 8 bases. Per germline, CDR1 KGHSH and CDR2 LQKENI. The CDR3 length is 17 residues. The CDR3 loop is CASSKRIPTGTGRGYTF. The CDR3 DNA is TGTGCCAGCTCCAAGAGAATACCTACCGGGACAGGGCGGGGCTACACCTTC.

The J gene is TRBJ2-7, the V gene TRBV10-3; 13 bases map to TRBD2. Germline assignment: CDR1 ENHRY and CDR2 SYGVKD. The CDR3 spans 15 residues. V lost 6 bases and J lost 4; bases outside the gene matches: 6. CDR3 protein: CAISLGLAGEYEQYF. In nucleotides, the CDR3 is TGTGCCATCAGCCTCGGACTAGCGGGAGAGTACGAGCAGTACTTC.

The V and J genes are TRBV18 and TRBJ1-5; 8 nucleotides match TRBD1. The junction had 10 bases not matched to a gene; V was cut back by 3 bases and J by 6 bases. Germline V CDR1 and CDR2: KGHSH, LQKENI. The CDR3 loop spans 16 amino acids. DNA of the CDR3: TGTGCCAGCTCACCGATCCCGGGACAGGTCCGTCAGCCCCAGCATTTT. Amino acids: CASSPIPGQVRQPQHF.

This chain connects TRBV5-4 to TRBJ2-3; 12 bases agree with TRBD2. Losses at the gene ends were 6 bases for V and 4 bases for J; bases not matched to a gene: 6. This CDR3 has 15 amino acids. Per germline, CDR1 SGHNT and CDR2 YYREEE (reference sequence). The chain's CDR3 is CASKLAGGISDTQYF. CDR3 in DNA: TGTGCCAGCAAACTAGCGGGGGGCATCTCAGATACGCAGTATTTT.

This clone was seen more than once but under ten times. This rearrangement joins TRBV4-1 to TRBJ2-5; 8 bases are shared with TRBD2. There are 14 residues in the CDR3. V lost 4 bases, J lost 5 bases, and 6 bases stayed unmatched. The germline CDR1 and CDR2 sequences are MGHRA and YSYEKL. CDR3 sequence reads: CASSPRLARETQYF. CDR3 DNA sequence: TGCGCCAGCAGCCCGAGACTAGCGAGGGAGACCCAGTACTTC.

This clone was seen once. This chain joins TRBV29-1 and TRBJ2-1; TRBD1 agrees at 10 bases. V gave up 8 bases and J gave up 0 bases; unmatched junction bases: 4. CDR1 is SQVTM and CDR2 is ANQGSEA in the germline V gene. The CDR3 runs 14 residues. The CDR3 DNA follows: TGCAGCTTCCGACAGGGGGCCTCCTACAATGAGCAGTTCTTC. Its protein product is CSFRQGASYNEQFF.

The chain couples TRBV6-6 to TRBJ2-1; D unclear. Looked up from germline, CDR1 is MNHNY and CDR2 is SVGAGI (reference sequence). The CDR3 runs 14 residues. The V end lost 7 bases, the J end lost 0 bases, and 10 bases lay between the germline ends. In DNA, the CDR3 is TGTGCCAGCATGGGCATTAGCTCCTACAATGAGCAGTTCTTC. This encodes CASMGISSYNEQFF.

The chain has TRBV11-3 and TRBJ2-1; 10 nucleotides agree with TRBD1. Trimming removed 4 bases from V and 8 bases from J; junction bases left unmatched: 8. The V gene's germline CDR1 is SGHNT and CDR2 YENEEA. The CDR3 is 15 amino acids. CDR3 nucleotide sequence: TGTGCCAGCAGCTATGGGACAGGGGTGAGGGATGAGCAGTTCTTC. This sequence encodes CASSYGTGVRDEQFF.

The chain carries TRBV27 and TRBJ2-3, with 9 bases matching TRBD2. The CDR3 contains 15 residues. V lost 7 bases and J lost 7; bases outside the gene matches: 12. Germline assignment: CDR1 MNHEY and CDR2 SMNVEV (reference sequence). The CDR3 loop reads CASTVGSSGSYTQYF. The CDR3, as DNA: TGTGCCAGCACGGTCGGAAGTAGCGGGAGTTATACGCAGTATTTT.

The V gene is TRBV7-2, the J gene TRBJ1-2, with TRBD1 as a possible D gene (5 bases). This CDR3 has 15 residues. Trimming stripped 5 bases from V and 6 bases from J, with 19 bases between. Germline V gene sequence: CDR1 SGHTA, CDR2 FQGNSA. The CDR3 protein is CASSHQIDRANGYTF. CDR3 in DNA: TGTGCCAGCAGCCATCAGATCGACAGAGCAAATGGCTACACCTTC. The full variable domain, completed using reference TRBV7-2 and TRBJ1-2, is GAGVSQSPSNKVTEKGKDVELRCDPISGHTALYWYRQSLGQGLEFLIYFQGNSAPDKSGLPSDRFSAERTGGSVSTLTIQRTQQEDSAVYLCASSHQIDRANGYTFGSGTRLTVV.

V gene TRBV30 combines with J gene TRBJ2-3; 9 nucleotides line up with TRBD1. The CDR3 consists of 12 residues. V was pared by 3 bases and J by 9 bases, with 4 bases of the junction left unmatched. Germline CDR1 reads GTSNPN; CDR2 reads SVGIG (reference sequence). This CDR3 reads CAWSSTGGTQYF. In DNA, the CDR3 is TGTGCCTGGAGCAGTACAGGGGGCACGCAGTATTTT. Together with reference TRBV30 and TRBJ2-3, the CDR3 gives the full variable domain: SQTIHQWPATLVQPVGSPLSLECTVEGTSNPNLYWYRQAAGRGLQLLFYSVGIGQISSEVPQNLSASRPQDRQFILSSKKLLLSDSGFYLCAWSSTGGTQYFGPGTRLTVL.

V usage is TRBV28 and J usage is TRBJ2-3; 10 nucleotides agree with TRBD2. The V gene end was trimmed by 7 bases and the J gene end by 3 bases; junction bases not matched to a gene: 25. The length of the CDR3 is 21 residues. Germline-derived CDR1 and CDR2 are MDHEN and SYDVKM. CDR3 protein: CASTPGGTGRASGSWTDTQYF. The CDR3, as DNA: TGTGCCAGCACCCCTGGGGGGACTGGGAGAGCTAGCGGGAGTTGGACAGATACGCAGTATTTT.

This chain's CDR3 is CASSLESGGEQYF. The DNA for the CDR3 is TGTGCCAGCAGCTTAGAATCAGGGGGCGAGCAGTACTTC. The genes are TRBV11-2 and TRBJ2-7; 7 bases are a match to TRBD1. Germline CDR1 SGHAT, CDR2 FQNNGV. The CDR3 is 13 amino acids. The ends lost 0 bases at V and 6 bases at J; junction bases unmatched: 2. Supplemented by reference TRBV11-2 and TRBJ2-7, the full variable domain reads EAGVAQSPRYKIIEKRQSVAFWCNPISGHATLYWYQQILGQGPKLLIQFQNNGVVDDSQLPKDRFSAERLKGVDSTLKIQPAKLEDSAVYLCASSLESGGEQYFGPGTRLTVT.

The CDR3 region has the DNA TGTGCCAGCAGCCCTGACAGGAATAGCAATCAGCCCCAGCATTTT. Translated, it gives CASSPDRNSNQPQHF. The chain links TRBV2 to TRBJ1-5, with TRBD1 as a possible D gene (6 bases). Germline-derived CDR1 and CDR2 are SNHLY and FYNNEI. V gave up 6 bases and J gave up 0 bases, with 12 bases separating them. The CDR3 consists of 15 residues.

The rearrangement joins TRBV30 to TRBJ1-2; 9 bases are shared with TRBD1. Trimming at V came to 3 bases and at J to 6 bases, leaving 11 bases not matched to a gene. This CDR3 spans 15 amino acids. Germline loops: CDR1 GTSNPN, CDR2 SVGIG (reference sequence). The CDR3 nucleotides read TGTGCCTGGAGGGATAAAACAGGGGGCGCGGATGGCTACACCTTC. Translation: CAWRDKTGGADGYTF. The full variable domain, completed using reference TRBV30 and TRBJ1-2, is SQTIHQWPATLVQPVGSPLSLECTVEGTSNPNLYWYRQAAGRGLQLLFYSVGIGQISSEVPQNLSASRPQDRQFILSSKKLLLSDSGFYLCAWRDKTGGADGYTFGSGTRLTVV.

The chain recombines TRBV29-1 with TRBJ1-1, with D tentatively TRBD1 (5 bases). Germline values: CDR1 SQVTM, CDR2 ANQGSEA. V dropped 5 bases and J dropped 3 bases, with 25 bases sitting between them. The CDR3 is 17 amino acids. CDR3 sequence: CSVHRPGISNRHTEAFF. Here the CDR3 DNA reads TGCAGCGTTCATCGCCCAGGGATCTCTAACCGTCACACTGAAGCTTTCTTT. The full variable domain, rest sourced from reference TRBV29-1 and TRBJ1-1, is SAVISQKPSRDICQRGTSLTIQCQVDSQVTMMFWYRQQPGQSLTLIATANQGSEATYESGFVIDKFPISRPNLTFSTLTVSNMSPEDSSIYLCSVHRPGISNRHTEAFFGQGTRLTVV.

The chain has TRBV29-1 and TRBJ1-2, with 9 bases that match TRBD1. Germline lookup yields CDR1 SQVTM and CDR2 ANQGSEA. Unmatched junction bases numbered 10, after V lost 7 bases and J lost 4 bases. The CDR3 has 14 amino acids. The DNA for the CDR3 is TGCAGCGCAAAAGGGACAGGGCGCTTCTATGGCTACACCTTC. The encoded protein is CSAKGTGRFYGYTF.

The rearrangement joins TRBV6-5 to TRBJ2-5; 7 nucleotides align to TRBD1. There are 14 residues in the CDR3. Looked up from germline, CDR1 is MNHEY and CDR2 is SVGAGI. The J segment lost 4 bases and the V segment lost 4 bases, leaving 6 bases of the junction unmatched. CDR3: CASSSRGRVETQYF. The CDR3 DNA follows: TGTGCCAGCAGTTCAAGGGGGCGCGTAGAGACCCAGTACTTC.

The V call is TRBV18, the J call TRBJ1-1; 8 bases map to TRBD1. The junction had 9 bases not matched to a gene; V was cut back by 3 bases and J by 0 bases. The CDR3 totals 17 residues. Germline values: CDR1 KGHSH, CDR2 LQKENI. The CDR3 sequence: CASSPAGTGAMNTEAFF. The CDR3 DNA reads TGTGCCAGCTCACCGGCCGGGACAGGCGCCATGAACACTGAAGCTTTCTTT.